Sequencing of this T cell receptor (beta chain) was carried out in a study of blood T cell repertoires in COVID-19. About the study: Samples taken during acute and convalescent COVID-19 were collected in the United States, Italy and Spain. The analysed material was cDNA or gDNA that came from T cells, B-cell-depleted T cells, or PBMCs.

Repertoires were generated with immunoSEQ multiplex PCR, while TCRdb's copy carries only in-frame clones and drops some. The repertoire has about 140,000 clones, roughly 79% of them found once; the top ten carry more than 6.5%. The sample holds a few counts of this clone. V lost 4 bases, J lost 7 bases, and 6 bases stayed unmatched. Germline V gene sequence: CDR1 LGHDT, CDR2 YNNKEL (reference sequence). This CDR3 has 15 amino acids. This receptor was identified in a human donor in a cohort sampled during active COVID-19. The chain has TRBV3-1 (or the pseudogene TRBV3-2) and TRBJ2-7; 14 bases are shared with TRBD2. The source material was peripheral blood. Here the CDR3 reads CASSRGLAGVGEQYF. CDR3 DNA sequence: TGTGCCAGCAGCCGGGGACTAGCGGGAGTGGGGGAGCAGTACTTC.